This T cell receptor beta chain appears in the sequencing data of a study of T cell repertoires in cytomegalovirus infection (dated by TCRdb to the late 2010s). Background for the entire study: Peptide stimulations targeted recently identified HLA-C-restricted CMV epitopes, whose presentation resists viral immunomodulation, together with well-studied HLA-B-restricted epitopes. Because public TCR beta signatures pointed to carriage of CMV infection together with the matching HLA type, the HLA type of each donor mattered for the analysis.

Counted from cysteine to phenylalanine, this CDR3 has 15 amino acids. The kept DNA is CDR3 alone, 45 bases in frame from the first base. V is reduced by 5 bases and J by 7 bases, leaving a spacing of 18 bases between them. The germline V gene specifies MDHEN as CDR1 and SYDVKM as CDR2. The treatment or condition label corresponds to: in vitro stimulation with specific CMV peptide epitopes to enrich CMV-specific T cells. TCRdb records Illumina HiSeq 1500 as the sequencer. Starting from the raw public reads, TCRdb applied fastp trimming at Q25, assembled clones with MiXCR and retained in-frame beta chains. Identical CDR3 protein sequences are pooled into one entry, listed with their most common genes and DNA. The sample includes around 71,000 distinct CDR3 sequences, with roughly 22% observed a single time. Roughly two thirds of the sample rests with the top ten. This clonotype has just a few counts. No antigen is known for it. Qualities for individual bases were not recorded, and no much larger clone is one base off.

The paper as a whole reports these results and caveats: In the ex vivo response, HLA-C-restricted CMV-specific TCR beta clonotypes were dominant, and in two of eight donors the single most frequent clonotype came from this HLA-C-restricted group. Cumulative frequency of public TCR beta family members discriminated carriers of CMV infection plus the relevant HLA type in this cohort and an independent approximately 360-donor cohort.

The material sequenced was CD8+ T cells from cultured PBMCs, taken from culture after CMV antigen stimulation. This TCR was sampled from a human donor in good health (CMV status not recorded). Some clones in this sample may be carry-over from other donors' samples. The chain joins TRBV28 to TRBJ2-1; TRBD1 could be the D gene, as 6 bases match. Here is the DNA: TGTGCCAGCAGTCTTAGGCAGGGGATCGGGAATGAGCAGTTCTTC. It is translated as CASSLRQGIGNEQFF.